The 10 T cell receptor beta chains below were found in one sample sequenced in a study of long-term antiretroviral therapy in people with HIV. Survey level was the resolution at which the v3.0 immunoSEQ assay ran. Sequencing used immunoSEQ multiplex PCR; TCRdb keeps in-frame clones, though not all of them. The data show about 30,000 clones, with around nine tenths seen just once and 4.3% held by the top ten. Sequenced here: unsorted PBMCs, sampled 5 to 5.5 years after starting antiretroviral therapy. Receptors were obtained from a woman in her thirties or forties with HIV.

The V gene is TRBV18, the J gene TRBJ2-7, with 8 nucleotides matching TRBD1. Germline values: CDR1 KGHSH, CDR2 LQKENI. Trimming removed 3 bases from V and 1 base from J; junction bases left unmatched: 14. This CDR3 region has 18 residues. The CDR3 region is CASSPPGPGTGQSYEQYF. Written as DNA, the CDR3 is TGTGCCAGCTCACCCCCAGGTCCAGGGACAGGCCAGTCCTACGAGCAGTACTTC. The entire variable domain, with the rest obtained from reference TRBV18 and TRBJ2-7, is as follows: NAGVMQNPRHLVRRRGQEARLRCSPMKGHSHVYWYRQLPEEGLKFMVYLQKENIIDESGMPKERFSAEFPKEGPSILRIQQVVRGDSAAYFCASSPPGPGTGQSYEQYFGPGTRLTVT.

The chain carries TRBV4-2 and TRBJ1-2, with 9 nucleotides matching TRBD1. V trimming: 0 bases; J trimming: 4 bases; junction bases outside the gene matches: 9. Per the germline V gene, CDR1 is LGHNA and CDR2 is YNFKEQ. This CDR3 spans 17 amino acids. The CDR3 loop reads CASSQEFSGQGSYGYTF. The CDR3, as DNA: TGTGCCAGCAGCCAAGAGTTTTCGGGACAGGGCAGCTATGGCTACACCTTC.

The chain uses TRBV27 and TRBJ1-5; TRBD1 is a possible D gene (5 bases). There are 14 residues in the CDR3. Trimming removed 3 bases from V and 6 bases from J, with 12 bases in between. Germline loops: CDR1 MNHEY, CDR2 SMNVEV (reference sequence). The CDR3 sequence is CASSFNRQVQPQHF. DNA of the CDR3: TGTGCCAGCAGTTTTAACAGGCAGGTTCAGCCCCAGCATTTT.

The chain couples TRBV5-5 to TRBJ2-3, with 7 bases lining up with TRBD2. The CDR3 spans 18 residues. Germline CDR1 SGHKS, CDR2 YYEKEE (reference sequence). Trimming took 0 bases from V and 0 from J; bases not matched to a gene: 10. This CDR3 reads CASSLGSGGRGSTDTQYF. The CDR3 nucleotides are TGTGCCAGCAGCTTGGGGAGTGGCGGGAGAGGGAGCACAGATACGCAGTATTTT. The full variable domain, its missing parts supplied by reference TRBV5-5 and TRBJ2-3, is DAGVTQSPTHLIKTRGQQVTLRCSPISGHKSVSWYQQVLGQGPQFIFQYYEKEERGRGNFPDRFSARQFPNYSSELNVNALLLGDSALYLCASSLGSGGRGSTDTQYFGPGTRLTVL.

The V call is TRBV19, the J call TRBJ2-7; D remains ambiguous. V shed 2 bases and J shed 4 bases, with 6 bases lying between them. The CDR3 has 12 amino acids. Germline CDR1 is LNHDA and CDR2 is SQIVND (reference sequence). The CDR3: CASSIPGYEQYF. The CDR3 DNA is TGTGCCAGTAGTATACCCGGGTACGAGCAGTACTTC.

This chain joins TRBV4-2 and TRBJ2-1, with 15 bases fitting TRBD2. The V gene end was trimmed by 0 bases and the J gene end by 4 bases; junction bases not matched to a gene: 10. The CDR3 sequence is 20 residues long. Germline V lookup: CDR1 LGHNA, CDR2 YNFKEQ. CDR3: CASSQDRGTSGGSQYNEQFF. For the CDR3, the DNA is TGTGCCAGCAGCCAAGACCGTGGGACTAGCGGGGGGTCCCAGTACAATGAGCAGTTCTTC.

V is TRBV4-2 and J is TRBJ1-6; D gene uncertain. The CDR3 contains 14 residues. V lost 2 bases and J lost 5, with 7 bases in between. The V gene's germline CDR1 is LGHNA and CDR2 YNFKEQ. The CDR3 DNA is TGTGCCAGCAGCCAACGAACAGATAATTCACCCCTCCACTTT. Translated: CASSQRTDNSPLHF.

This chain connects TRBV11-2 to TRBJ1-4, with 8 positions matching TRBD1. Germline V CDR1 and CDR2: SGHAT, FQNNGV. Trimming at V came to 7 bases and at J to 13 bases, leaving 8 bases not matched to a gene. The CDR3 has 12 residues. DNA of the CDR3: TGTGCCAGCAACACAGGGGGGGGAGGACTGTTTTTT. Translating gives CASNTGGGGLFF. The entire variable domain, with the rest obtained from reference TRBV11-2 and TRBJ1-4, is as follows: EAGVAQSPRYKIIEKRQSVAFWCNPISGHATLYWYQQILGQGPKLLIQFQNNGVVDDSQLPKDRFSAERLKGVDSTLKIQPAKLEDSAVYLCASNTGGGGLFFGSGTQLSVL.

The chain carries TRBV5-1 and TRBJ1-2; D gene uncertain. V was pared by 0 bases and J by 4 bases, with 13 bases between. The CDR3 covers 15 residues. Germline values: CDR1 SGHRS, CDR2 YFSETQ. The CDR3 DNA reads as TGCGCCAGCAGCTTGGGAGGGCAGACCAGCTATGGCTACACCTTC. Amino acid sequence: CASSLGGQTSYGYTF.

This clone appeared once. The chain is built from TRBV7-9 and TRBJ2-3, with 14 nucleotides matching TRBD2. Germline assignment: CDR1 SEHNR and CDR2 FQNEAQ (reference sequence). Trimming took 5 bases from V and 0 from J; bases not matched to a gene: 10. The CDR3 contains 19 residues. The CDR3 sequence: CASSTTGTSGSTSTDTQYF. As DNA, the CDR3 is TGTGCCAGCAGCACCACCGGGACTAGCGGGAGCACTAGCACAGATACGCAGTATTTT.